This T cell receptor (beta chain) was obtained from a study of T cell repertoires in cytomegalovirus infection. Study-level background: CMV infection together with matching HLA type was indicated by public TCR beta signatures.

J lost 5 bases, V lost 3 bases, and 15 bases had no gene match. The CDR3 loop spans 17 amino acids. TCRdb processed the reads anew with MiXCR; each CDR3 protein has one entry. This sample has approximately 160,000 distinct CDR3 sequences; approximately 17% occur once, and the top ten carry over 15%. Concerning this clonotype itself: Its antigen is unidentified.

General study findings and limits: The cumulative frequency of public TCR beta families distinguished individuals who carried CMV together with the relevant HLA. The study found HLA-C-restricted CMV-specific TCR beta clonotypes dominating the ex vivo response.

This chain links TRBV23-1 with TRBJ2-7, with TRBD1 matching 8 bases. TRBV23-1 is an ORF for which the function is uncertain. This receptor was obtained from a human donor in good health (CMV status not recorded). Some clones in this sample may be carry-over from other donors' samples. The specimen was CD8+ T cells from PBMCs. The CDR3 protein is CASSHPPLRTGQDEQYF. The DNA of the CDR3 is TGCGCCAGCAGTCATCCCCCCCTCAGGACAGGGCAGGACGAGCAGTACTTC.